These 14 T cell receptor beta chains were sequenced from one sample in a study of blood T cells in healthy people across ages. The second PCR ran 7 to 11 cycles with a sample-barcoded 5' primer and J-beta primers. MiXCR, applied by TCRdb to the 5' RACE reads, yields one record per CDR3 protein. Of hundreds of thousands of distinct CDR3 sequences listed, around 50% are singletons. The sample was blood. The receptors derive from a man older than 75 in good health.

This clonotype showed up many times. As DNA, the CDR3 is TGTGCCAGCAGTTCTCCCGGGGGCTCGGGCGAGCAGTACTTC. Translating gives CASSSPGGSGEQYF. The chain recombines TRBV6-6 with TRBJ2-7, with D perhaps TRBD1 or TRBD2 (6 bases each). Per the germline V gene, CDR1 is MNHNY and CDR2 is SVGAGI (reference sequence). The V gene lost 4 bases and the J gene lost 6 bases, with 16 bases spanning the gap. This CDR3 comprises 14 residues.

The chain combines TRBV4-3 with TRBJ2-7; 7 bases align to TRBD1. The V and J ends lost 7 bases and 3 bases, in that order; junction bases with no gene match: 12. The CDR3 runs 15 residues. The germline gives CDR1 LGHNA, CDR2 YSLEER. CDR3 coding DNA: TGCGCCAGCAACCACCAAGGGACAGCCGGCTACGAGCAGTACTTC. It specifies CASNHQGTAGYEQYF.

This clonotype was seen a handful of times. The CDR3 nucleotides are TGTGCCAGCTCACCAGGGGACAGGGCAGCTAACTATGGCTACACCTTC. As protein: CASSPGDRAANYGYTF. The J gene is TRBJ1-2, the V gene TRBV18; 9 bases align to TRBD1. Looked up from germline, CDR1 is KGHSH and CDR2 is LQKENI. V shed 2 bases and J 0 bases; nucleotides not matched to a gene: 4. The CDR3 runs to 16 residues.

This chain uses TRBV25-1 with TRBJ1-2, with 7 bases matching TRBD1. J gave up 3 bases and V 5 bases, and 6 bases lay outside the gene matches. CDR1 is MGHDK and CDR2 is SYGVNS in the germline V gene. This CDR3 region has 14 residues. The CDR3 reads CASSRQGVDYGYTF. In DNA, the CDR3 is TGTGCCAGCAGTCGGCAGGGGGTAGACTATGGCTACACCTTC.

The chain recombines TRBV6-6 with TRBJ2-4, with TRBD1 matching over 9 bases. With the DNA end fitting TRBJ2-7 better, the J assignment may be wrong. Germline values: CDR1 MNHNY, CDR2 SVGAGI (reference sequence). The CDR3 consists of 15 residues. CDR3 loop: CASSYGNRGLVEQYF. As DNA, the CDR3 is TGTGCCAGCAGTTACGGTAACAGGGGGCTGGTCGAGCAGTACTTC.

About this clonotype: A much larger clonotype is one base distant, so this may be a read error. The chain combines TRBV6-6 with TRBJ2-1, with 9 bases identical to TRBD2. The CDR3 consists of 15 residues. Germline lookup yields CDR1 MNHNY and CDR2 SVGAGI (reference sequence). With 4 bases clipped from V and 10 bases from J, the junction kept 11 bases outside the gene matches. The CDR3 sequence is CASSFGLAGTYEQFF. CDR3 nucleotides: TGTGCCAGCAGTTTTGGGCTAGCGGGGACCTACGAGCAGTTCTTC.

The chain carries TRBV12-5 and TRBJ1-1; perhaps TRBD1 as D (6 bases). This CDR3 has 15 amino acids. Trimming pared 3 bases from V and 2 bases from J, leaving 13 bases between. Germline values: CDR1 LGHNT, CDR2 FRNRAP. CDR3 sequence reads: CASGLLLGGNTEAFF. The CDR3 DNA follows: TGTGCTAGTGGTTTACTTCTAGGGGGAAACACTGAAGCTTTCTTT. Full variable domain (remainder filled in from reference TRBV12-5 and TRBJ1-1): DARVTQTPRHKVTEMGQEVTMRCQPILGHNTVFWYRQTMMQGLELLAYFRNRAPLDDSGMPKDRFSAEMPDATLATLKIQPSEPRDSAVYFCASGLLLGGNTEAFFGQGTRLTVV.

The rearrangement uses TRBV7-2 and TRBJ1-6; D is possibly TRBD1 (6 bases). This CDR3 region has 17 residues. V shed 2 bases and J shed 5 bases, with 16 bases lying between them. Per the germline V gene, CDR1 is SGHTA and CDR2 is FQGNSA. The CDR3 loop is CASSLNSRGADNSPLHF. The CDR3 DNA reads TGTGCCAGCAGCTTAAATTCTCGGGGGGCAGATAATTCACCCCTCCACTTT.

As to this clonotype: A read error may explain this, as a much larger clone is one base away. The chain joins TRBV2 to TRBJ2-1; 7 bases are shared with TRBD1. The J call may be faulty, since TRBJ2-7 better matches the DNA end. CDR1 and CDR2 (germline): SNHLY, FYNNEI. The CDR3 covers 15 residues. The CDR3 protein is CASSARGSGYNEQYF. The CDR3 bases are TGTGCCAGCAGCGCCAGGGGGAGCGGCTACAATGAGCAGTACTTC.

This clonotype showed up many times. The chain is built from TRBV6-6 and TRBJ1-2; a weak D match, TRBD1 (5 bases). Germline CDR1 MNHNY, CDR2 SVGAGI (reference sequence). The length of the CDR3 is 17 residues. The germline V and J ends were trimmed by 6 bases and 0 bases, with 20 bases remaining between them. The chain's CDR3 is CASSYHRGRASNYGYTF. CDR3 DNA: TGTGCCAGCAGCTATCACCGCGGCAGGGCCTCTAACTATGGCTACACCTTC.

The chain links TRBV6-6 to TRBJ1-5; no definite D call. V shed 10 bases and J shed 0 bases, with 16 bases lying between them. Germline lookup yields CDR1 MNHNY and CDR2 SVGAGI (reference sequence). The CDR3 is 15 residues long. In DNA form, the CDR3 reads TGTGCCACCAGGACTGACACGCTTAGCAATCAGCCCCAGCATTTT. Residues: CATRTDTLSNQPQHF.

The chain joins TRBV7-9 to TRBJ2-7, with 9 bases that match TRBD1. The CDR3 extends over 14 amino acids. The trim removed 5 bases at V and 5 bases at J, leaving 7 bases unmatched. CDR1 SEHNR and CDR2 FQNEAQ come from the germline V gene (reference sequence). This chain's CDR3 is CASSPPDRGHEQYF. CDR3 bases: TGTGCCAGCAGCCCCCCGGACAGGGGACACGAGCAGTACTTC.

The gene calls are TRBV6-5 and TRBJ2-5; D possibly corresponds to TRBD2 (5 bases). V was trimmed by 5 bases and J by 11 bases, leaving 21 bases between them. Germline CDR1 is MNHEY and CDR2 is SVGAGI. The CDR3 covers 14 residues. CDR3 DNA sequence: TGTGCCAGCAGTGCGGCTAGGCCTCTCGGGGAGCAGTACTTC. Translation: CASSAARPLGEQYF.

The chain is built from TRBV29-1 and TRBJ1-2; D is unresolved. This CDR3 has 12 residues. V dropped 6 bases and J dropped 4 bases, with 12 bases sitting between them. Germline CDR1 and CDR2: SQVTM and ANQGSEA. CDR3 sequence reads: CSVRTSAYGYTF. CDR3 sequence (DNA): TGCAGCGTCCGGACTAGCGCCTATGGCTACACCTTC. Using reference TRBV29-1 and TRBJ1-2 for the parts outside the CDR3, the full variable domain is SAVISQKPSRDICQRGTSLTIQCQVDSQVTMMFWYRQQPGQSLTLIATANQGSEATYESGFVIDKFPISRPNLTFSTLTVSNMSPEDSSIYLCSVRTSAYGYTFGSGTRLTVV.